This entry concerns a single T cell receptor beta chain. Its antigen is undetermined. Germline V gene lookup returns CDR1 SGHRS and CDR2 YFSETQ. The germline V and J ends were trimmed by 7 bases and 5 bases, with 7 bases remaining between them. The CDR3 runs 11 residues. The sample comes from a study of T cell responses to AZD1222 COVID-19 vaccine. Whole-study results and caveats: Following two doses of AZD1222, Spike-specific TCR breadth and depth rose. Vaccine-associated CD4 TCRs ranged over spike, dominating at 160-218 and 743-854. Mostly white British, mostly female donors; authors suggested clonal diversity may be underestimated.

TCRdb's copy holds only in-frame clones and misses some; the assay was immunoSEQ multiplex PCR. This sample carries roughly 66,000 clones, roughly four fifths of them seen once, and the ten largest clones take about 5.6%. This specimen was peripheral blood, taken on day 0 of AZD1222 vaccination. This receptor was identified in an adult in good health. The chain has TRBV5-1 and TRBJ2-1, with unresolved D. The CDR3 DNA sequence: TGCGCCAGCTCTATCCACAATGAGCAGTTCTTC. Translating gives CASSIHNEQFF.